One sample yielded the 10 T cell receptor beta chains listed below, sequenced in a study of blood T cell repertoires in COVID-19 (dated by TCRdb to 2019 to 2021). Library preparation employed the immunoSEQ multiplex PCR assay. TCRdb re-hosts the immuneACCESS table, in-frame sequences only. Its copies lack some clones; in the studies checked, an unresolved V gene accounts for under half of them, and the cause for the rest is not known. This sample holds approximately 220,000 clones; around 87% were observed only once. The top ten constitute 3% to 3.5% of the sample. Sequenced input: peripheral blood. The origin of the receptors is a man aged 55 to 69 with acute or convalescent COVID-19.

The J gene is TRBJ2-1, the V gene TRBV27; 8 bases map to TRBD1. Germline-derived CDR1 and CDR2 are MNHEY and SMNVEV (reference sequence). The CDR3 runs to 15 residues. Losses at the gene ends were 5 bases for V and 8 bases for J; bases not matched to a gene: 11. This CDR3 reads CASSPPGQGGDEQFF. In DNA, the CDR3 is TGTGCCAGCAGTCCGCCCGGACAGGGAGGAGATGAGCAGTTCTTC.

V is TRBV19 and J is TRBJ1-2; TRBD1 aligns across 9 bases. Per the germline V gene, CDR1 is LNHDA and CDR2 is SQIVND (reference sequence). The CDR3 extends over 14 amino acids. V shed 6 bases and J 4 bases; nucleotides not matched to a gene: 6. The CDR3 protein is CASRKQGASYGYTF. In DNA form, the CDR3 reads TGTGCCAGTAGGAAACAGGGGGCGAGCTATGGCTACACCTTC.

The chain links TRBV5-1 to TRBJ2-2; a possible D gene is TRBD1 (6 bases). Germline loops: CDR1 SGHRS, CDR2 YFSETQ. CDR3 length equals 14 residues. V lost 5 bases and J 1 base, leaving 9 bases between the germline ends. CDR3 in DNA: TGCGCCAGCAGATGGGGACAGAACACCGGGGAGCTGTTTTTT. It translates to CASRWGQNTGELFF.

The rearrangement joins TRBV7-2 to TRBJ2-1, with 8 bases identical to TRBD2. With V trimmed by 4 bases and J by 6 bases, 2 bases remained unmatched. The CDR3 consists of 13 residues. Germline lookup yields CDR1 SGHTA and CDR2 FQGNSA. The CDR3 coding sequence is TGTGCCAGCAGCTATCTAGCGGGCAATGAGCAGTTCTTC. Protein product: CASSYLAGNEQFF.

This clone came up a few times. The CDR3 nucleotides read TGTGCCAGCAGCTTTCAGGGGGCGACTGGAAACACCATATATTTT. Translating it yields CASSFQGATGNTIYF. The chain has TRBV5-4 and TRBJ1-3, with 8 positions matching TRBD1. CDR1 is SGHNT and CDR2 is YYREEE in the germline V gene (reference sequence). This CDR3 region has 15 residues. V was clipped by 2 bases and J by 2 bases; unmatched bases: 3.

The V gene is TRBV3-1 (or the pseudogene TRBV3-2), the J gene TRBJ2-1, with D hard to call. From germline, CDR1 is LGHDT and CDR2 YNNKEL (reference sequence). The CDR3 spans 15 residues. Trimming removed 0 bases from V and 9 bases from J, with 15 bases in between. The CDR3 loop reads CASSQEVRSSSEQFF. CDR3 DNA: TGTGCCAGCAGCCAAGAGGTGCGGTCCAGTTCTGAGCAGTTCTTC.

This chain joins TRBV24-1 and TRBJ2-2; 9 bases are shared with TRBD1. The V gene's germline CDR1 is KGHDR and CDR2 SFDVKD. Trimming took 1 base from V and 3 from J; bases not matched to a gene: 2. The CDR3 consists of 16 residues. CDR3 residues: CATSDFWTGDTGELFF. In DNA form, the CDR3 reads TGTGCCACCAGTGATTTCTGGACAGGGGACACCGGGGAGCTGTTTTTT.

This rearrangement joins TRBV27 to TRBJ2-7; 13 positions match TRBD2. The CDR3 extends over 18 amino acids. In germline, CDR1 is MNHEY, CDR2 SMNVEV (reference sequence). V shed 0 bases, J shed 0 bases, and the junction held 5 bases outside the gene matches. As DNA, the CDR3 is TGTGCCAGCAGTTTATCGGGACTAGCGGGGACTCACTCCTACGAGCAGTACTTC. Its translation: CASSLSGLAGTHSYEQYF.

V gene TRBV12-5 combines with J gene TRBJ1-2, with a tentative D call TRBD1 (6 bases). The V gene's germline CDR1 is LGHNT and CDR2 FRNRAP. The CDR3 is 16 residues long. V gave up 0 bases and J gave up 4 bases, with 15 bases separating them. The CDR3 DNA sequence: TGTGCTAGTGGTTTGGTCCTGGGGGCCACGGGCTATGGCTACACCTTC. This sequence encodes CASGLVLGATGYGYTF.

The chain combines TRBV5-1 with TRBJ2-2, with TRBD1 matching 7 bases. The germline V gene encodes CDR1 SGHRS and CDR2 YFSETQ. The V gene end was trimmed by 0 bases and the J gene end by 4 bases; junction bases not matched to a gene: 3. The CDR3 totals 15 residues. The CDR3 nucleotides read TGCGCCAGCAGCTTGGGACAGGGCTTCACCGGGGAGCTGTTTTTT. Amino acid sequence: CASSLGQGFTGELFF.